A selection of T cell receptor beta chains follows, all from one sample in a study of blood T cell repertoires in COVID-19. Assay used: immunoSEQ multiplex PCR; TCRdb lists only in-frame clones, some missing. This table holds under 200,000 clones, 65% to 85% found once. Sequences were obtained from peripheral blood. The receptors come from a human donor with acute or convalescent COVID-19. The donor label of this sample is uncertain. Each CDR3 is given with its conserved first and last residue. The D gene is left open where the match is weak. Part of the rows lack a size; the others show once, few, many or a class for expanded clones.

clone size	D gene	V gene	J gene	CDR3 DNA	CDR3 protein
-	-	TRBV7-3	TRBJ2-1	TGTGCCAGCAGCCCCAGCCCCGGGGGAGAGCAGTTCTTC	CASSPSPGGEQFF
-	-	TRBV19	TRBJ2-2	TGTGCCAGTAGTATAGAGTCAGGAACCGGGGAGCTGTTTTTT	CASSIESGTGELFF
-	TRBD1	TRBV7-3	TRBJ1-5	TGTGCCAGCAGCTTACCAAAACAGGGGGCTGATCAGCCCCAGCATTTT	CASSLPKQGADQPQHF
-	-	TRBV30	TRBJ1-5	TGTGCCTGGAGTGTTTACAGTCTTAATCAGCCCCAGCATTTT	CAWSVYSLNQPQHF
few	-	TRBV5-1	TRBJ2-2	TGCGCCAGCAGCTTGGCCGCCAGGGCGGACACCGGGGAGCTGTTTTTT	CASSLAARADTGELFF
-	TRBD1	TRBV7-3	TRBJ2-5	TGTGCCAGCAGCTCCGGGACAGGGTCTATGGGAGAGACCCAGTACTTC	CASSSGTGSMGETQYF
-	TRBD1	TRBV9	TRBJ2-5	TGTGCCAGCAGCCCTAGGGACAGGGAGAGAGAGACCCAGTACTTC	CASSPRDRERETQYF
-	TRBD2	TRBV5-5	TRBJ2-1	TGTGCCAGCAGCACTTTGCTAGCGGGGGGAAACAATGAGCAGTTCTTC	CASSTLLAGGNNEQFF
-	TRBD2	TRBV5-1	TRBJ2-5	TGCGCCAGCAGCTTGGAAGGACTAGCGGGCCAGAGGGGGTACTTC	CASSLEGLAGQRGYF
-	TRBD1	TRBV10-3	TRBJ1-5	TGTGCCATCAGTGAGAGTGGACAGGGAGGGAATCAGCCCCAGCATTTT	CAISESGQGGNQPQHF
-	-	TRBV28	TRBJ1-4	TGTGCCAGCAGTAAGACAGCTCCGGGTGAAAAACTGTTTTTT	CASSKTAPGEKLFF
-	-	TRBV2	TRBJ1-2	TGTGCCAGCAGTGTCGGGGGTGACTATGGCTACACCTTC	CASSVGGDYGYTF
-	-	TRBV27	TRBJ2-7	TGTGCCAGCAGTAATGGCTCGACAGAAACCTACGAGCAGTACTTC	CASSNGSTETYEQYF
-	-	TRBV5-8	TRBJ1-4	TGTGCCAGCAGCGGACTCGGGACTACCGCAACTAATGAAAAACTGTTTTTT	CASSGLGTTATNEKLFF
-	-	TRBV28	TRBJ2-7	TGTGCCAGCAGTTTCAATCCATTCGGGACATTATCCTACGAGCAGTACTTC	CASSFNPFGTLSYEQYF
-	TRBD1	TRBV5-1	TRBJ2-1	TGCGCCAGCAGCTTCGGACAGGACAATGAGCAGTTCTTC	CASSFGQDNEQFF
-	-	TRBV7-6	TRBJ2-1	TGTGCCAGCAGCTTAGGCGGGGCCAGTCACAATGAGCAGTTCTTC	CASSLGGASHNEQFF
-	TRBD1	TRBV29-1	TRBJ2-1	TGCAGCGTTGAAGATCCAACAGGGGGCGACGATGAGCAGTTCTTC	CSVEDPTGGDDEQFF
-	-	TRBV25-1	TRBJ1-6	TGTGCCAGCAGTTCCAATAATTCACCCCTCCACTTT	CASSSNNSPLHF
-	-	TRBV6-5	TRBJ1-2	TGTGCCAGCACCACTCCGGGGGAGGCCTATGGCTACACCTTC	CASTTPGEAYGYTF
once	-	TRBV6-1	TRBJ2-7	TGTGCCAGCAGTGACCAGGGCTCCTACGAGCAGTACTTC	CASSDQGSYEQYF
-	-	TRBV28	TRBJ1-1	TGTGCCAGCAGTTTAACCCAGGCGACGAACACTGAAGCTTTCTTT	CASSLTQATNTEAFF
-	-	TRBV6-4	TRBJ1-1	TGTGCCAGCAGTGACCGGACAGAGGGAGCTTTCTTT	CASSDRTEGAFF
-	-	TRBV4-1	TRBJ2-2	TGCGCCAGCAGCCAAGGGACAGCCAGGACCGGGGAGCTGTTTTTT	CASSQGTARTGELFF
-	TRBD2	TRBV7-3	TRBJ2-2	TGTGCCAGCAGCTTAACTAACCCGGGAGGTGGAGCCGGGGAGCTGTTTTTT	CASSLTNPGGGAGELFF
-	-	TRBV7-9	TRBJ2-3	TGTGCCAGCAGCCCGTCTGGACTCACAGATACGCAGTATTTT	CASSPSGLTDTQYF
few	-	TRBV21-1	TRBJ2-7	TGTGCCAGCAGGATCAAGTGTGTCAGGCTCAATAACGTCACCCACTACGAGCAGTACTTC	CASRIKCVRLNNVTHYEQYF
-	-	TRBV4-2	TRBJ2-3	TGTGCCAGCAGCGCGGGCCCCGGGGGCACAGATACGCAGTATTTT	CASSAGPGGTDTQYF
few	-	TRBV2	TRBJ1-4	TGTGCCAGCAGTCAGGGGTCGGTACTGAATGAAAAACTGTTTTTT	CASSQGSVLNEKLFF
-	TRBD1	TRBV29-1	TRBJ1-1	TGCAGCGGAGGAACAGGGGCGGGCACTGAAGCTTTCTTT	CSGGTGAGTEAFF
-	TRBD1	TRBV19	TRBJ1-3	TGTGCCAGTAGTATAAGCCGACAGGGCTCTGGAAACACCATATATTTT	CASSISRQGSGNTIYF
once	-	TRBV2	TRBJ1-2	TGTGCCAGCAGTGAAGACAGGGCCGCTGACTATGGCTACACCTTC	CASSEDRAADYGYTF
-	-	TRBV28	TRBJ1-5	TGTGCCAGCAGTCGAGCCACAGGTTTCAATCAGCCCCAGCATTTT	CASSRATGFNQPQHF
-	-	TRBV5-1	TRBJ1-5	TGCGCCAGCAGCCCGGACGGACTTAGCAATCAGCCCCAGCATTTT	CASSPDGLSNQPQHF
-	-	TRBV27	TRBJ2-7	TGTGCCAGCAGTCCCTCGAGGGAAGGGTACGAGCAGTACTTC	CASSPSREGYEQYF
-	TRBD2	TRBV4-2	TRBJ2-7	TGTGCCAGCAGCCAAACATCCGGGACTAGCGGGAGTCGCCACGAGCAGTACTTC	CASSQTSGTSGSRHEQYF
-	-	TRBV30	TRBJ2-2	TGTGCCTGGAGTGTAAGAGGGCTGGGGAACACCGGGGAGCTGTTTTTT	CAWSVRGLGNTGELFF
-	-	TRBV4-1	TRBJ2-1	TGCGCCAGCAGCCAAGGGGAGAGCTCCTACAATGAGCAGTTCTTC	CASSQGESSYNEQFF
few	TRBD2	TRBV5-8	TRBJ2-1	TGTGCCGCGCGGGGGGGGTCGAGCTCCTACAATGAGCAGTTCTTC	CAARGGSSSYNEQFF
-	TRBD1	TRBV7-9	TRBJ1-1	TGTGCCAGCAGCCATTCGGACAGGGGGCCTTATACTGAAGCTTTCTTT	CASSHSDRGPYTEAFF
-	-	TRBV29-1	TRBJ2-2	TGCAGCGTGGGGGGACAGTTGAACACCGGGGAGCTGTTTTTT	CSVGGQLNTGELFF
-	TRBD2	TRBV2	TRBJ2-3	TGTGCCAGCACTAAGATAGCGGGGGGCACAGATACGCAGTATTTT	CASTKIAGGTDTQYF
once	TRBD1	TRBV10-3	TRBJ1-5	TGTGCCGTCGGACAGGAATACAATCAGCCCCAGCATTTT	CAVGQEYNQPQHF
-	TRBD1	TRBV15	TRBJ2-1	TGTGCCACCAGCAGAGATCCGGGACAGGGGGCAAATGAGCAGTTCTTC	CATSRDPGQGANEQFF
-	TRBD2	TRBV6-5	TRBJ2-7	TGTGCCAGCAGTTACACCCTAGCGGGATCCACCTACGAGCAGTACTTC	CASSYTLAGSTYEQYF
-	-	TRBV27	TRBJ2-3	TGTGCCAGCAGCTCGCCGGAGTACTTTCCAGATACGCAGTATTTT	CASSSPEYFPDTQYF
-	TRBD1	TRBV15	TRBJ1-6	TGTGCCACCAGCAGAGACCGGGACAGTACCGACTATAATTCACCCCTCCACTTT	CATSRDRDSTDYNSPLHF
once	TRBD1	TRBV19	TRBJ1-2	TGTGCCAGTACCCCGGACAGGGGGGCTGGCTACACCTTC	CASTPDRGAGYTF
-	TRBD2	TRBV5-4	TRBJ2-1	TGTGCCAGCAGCGCCCCGACTAGCGGGAGTTACAATGAGCAGTTCTTC	CASSAPTSGSYNEQFF
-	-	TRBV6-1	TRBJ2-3	TGTGCCAGCAGTGAATCTGGCAACACAGATACGCAGTATTTT	CASSESGNTDTQYF
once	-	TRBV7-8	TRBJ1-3	TGTGCCAGCAGCTTCGGCAGGGCGGCCGGAAACACCATATATTTT	CASSFGRAAGNTIYF
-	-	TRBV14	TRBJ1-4	TGTGCCAGCAGCCAAGATTCACGCTCGGGGGGAAAACTGTTTTTT	CASSQDSRSGGKLFF
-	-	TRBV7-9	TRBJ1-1	TGTGCCAGCAGCCGGTCGGGACAATCGGGGCCGACTGAAGCTTTCTTT	CASSRSGQSGPTEAFF
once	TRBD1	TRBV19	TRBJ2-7	TGTGCCAGTCGGGGGGACAGGGACACCTACGAGCAGTACTTC	CASRGDRDTYEQYF
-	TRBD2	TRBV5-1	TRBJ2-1	TGCGCCAGCAGCTTCCATAGCGGGAGTAGCGACAATGAGCAGTTCTTC	CASSFHSGSSDNEQFF